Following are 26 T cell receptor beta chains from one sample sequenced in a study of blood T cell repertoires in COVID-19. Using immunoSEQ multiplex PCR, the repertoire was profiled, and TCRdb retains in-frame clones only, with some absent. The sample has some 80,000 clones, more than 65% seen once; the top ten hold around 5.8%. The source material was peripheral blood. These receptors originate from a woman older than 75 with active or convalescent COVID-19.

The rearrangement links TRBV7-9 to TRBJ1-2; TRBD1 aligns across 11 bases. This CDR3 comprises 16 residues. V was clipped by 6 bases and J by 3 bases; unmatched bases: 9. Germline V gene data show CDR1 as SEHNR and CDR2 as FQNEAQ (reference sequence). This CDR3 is CASSRDRGARDYGYTF. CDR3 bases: TGTGCCAGCAGTAGGGACAGGGGGGCGAGGGACTATGGCTACACCTTC.

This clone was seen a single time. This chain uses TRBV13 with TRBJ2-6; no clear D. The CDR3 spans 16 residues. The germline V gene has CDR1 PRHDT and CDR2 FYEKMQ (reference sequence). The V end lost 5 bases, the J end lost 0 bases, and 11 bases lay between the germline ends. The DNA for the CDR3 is TGTGCCAGCAGCCGCTCTCGGTCCTCTGGGGCCAACGTCCTGACTTTC. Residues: CASSRSRSSGANVLTF.

This chain's CDR3 is CASTFRASTEAFF. CDR3 sequence (DNA): TGTGCCAGCACCTTCAGGGCCTCCACTGAAGCTTTCTTT. The rearrangement links TRBV5-5 to TRBJ1-1; D is possibly TRBD1 (5 bases). Germline lookup yields CDR1 SGHKS and CDR2 YYEKEE (reference sequence). The CDR3 totals 13 residues. V lost 6 bases and J lost 4, with 13 bases in between.

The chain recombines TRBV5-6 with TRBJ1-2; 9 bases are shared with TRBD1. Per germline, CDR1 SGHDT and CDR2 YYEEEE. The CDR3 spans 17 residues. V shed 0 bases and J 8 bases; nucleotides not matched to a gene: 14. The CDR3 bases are TGTGCCAGCAGCTTGGAGCGGGACAGGGTTTCAGTGGGCGGCTACACCTTC. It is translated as CASSLERDRVSVGGYTF.

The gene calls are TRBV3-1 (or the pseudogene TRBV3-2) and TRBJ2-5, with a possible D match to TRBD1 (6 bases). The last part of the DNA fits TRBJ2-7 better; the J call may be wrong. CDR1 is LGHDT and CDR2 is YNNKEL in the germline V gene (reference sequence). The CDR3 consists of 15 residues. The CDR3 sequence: CASSQAGQPYYEQYF. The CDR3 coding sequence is TGTGCCAGCAGCCAAGCAGGACAGCCCTACTACGAGCAGTACTTC.

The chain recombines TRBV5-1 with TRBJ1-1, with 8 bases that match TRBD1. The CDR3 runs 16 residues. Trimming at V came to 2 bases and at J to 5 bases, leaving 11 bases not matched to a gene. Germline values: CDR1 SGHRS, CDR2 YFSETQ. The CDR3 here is CASSLMAGGSGTEAFF. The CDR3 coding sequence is TGCGCCAGCAGCTTAATGGCAGGGGGCTCGGGAACTGAAGCTTTCTTT.

CDR3 sequence: CASSRTRNTEAFF. The CDR3 nucleotides are TGTGCCAGCAGTCGGACACGGAACACTGAAGCTTTCTTT. The chain combines TRBV6-2 or TRBV6-3 with TRBJ1-1, with TRBD1 as a possible D gene (5 bases). Trimming shortened V by 5 bases and J by 1 base, and 8 bases separated the two germline ends. Germline V gene sequence: CDR1 MNHEY, CDR2 SVGEGT. The CDR3 length is 13 residues.

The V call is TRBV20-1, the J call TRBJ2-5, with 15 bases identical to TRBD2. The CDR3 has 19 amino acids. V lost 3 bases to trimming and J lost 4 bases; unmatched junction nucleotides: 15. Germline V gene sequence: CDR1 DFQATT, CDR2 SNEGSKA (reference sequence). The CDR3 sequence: CSASALGLAGGPLRETQYF. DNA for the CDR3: TGCAGTGCTAGTGCTCTAGGACTAGCGGGGGGGCCGTTGAGAGAGACCCAGTACTTC.

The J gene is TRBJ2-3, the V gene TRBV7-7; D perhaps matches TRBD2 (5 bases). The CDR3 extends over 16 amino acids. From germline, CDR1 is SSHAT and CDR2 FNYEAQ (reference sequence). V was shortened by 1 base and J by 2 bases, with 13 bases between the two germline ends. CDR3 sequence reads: CASSLGGEPNTDTQYF. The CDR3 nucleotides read TGTGCCAGCAGCTTAGGTGGGGAGCCTAACACAGATACGCAGTATTTT.

The CDR3 DNA is TGTGCCAGCAGTTTCTCAGGGATATCCCAACCCTACGAGCAGTACTTC. It is translated as CASSFSGISQPYEQYF. J is TRBJ2-7 and V is TRBV7-9, with D perhaps matching TRBD1 (5 bases). The CDR3 consists of 16 residues. V dropped 6 bases and J dropped 2 bases, with 20 bases sitting between them. The germline CDR1 and CDR2 sequences are SEHNR and FQNEAQ (reference sequence).

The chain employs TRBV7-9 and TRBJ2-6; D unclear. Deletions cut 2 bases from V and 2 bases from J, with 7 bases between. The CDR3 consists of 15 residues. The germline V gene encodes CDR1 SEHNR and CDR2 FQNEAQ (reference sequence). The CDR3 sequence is CASSLRVTGANVLTF. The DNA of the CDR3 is TGTGCCAGCAGCTTACGGGTAACTGGGGCCAACGTCCTGACTTTC.

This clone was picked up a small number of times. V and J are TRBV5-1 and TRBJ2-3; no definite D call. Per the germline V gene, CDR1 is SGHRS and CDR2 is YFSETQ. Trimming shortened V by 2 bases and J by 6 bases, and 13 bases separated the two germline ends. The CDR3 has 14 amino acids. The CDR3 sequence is CASSFLTPSDTQYF. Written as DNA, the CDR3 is TGCGCCAGCAGCTTTCTAACCCCTTCCGATACGCAGTATTTT. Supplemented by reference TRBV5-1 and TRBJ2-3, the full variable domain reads KAGVTQTPRYLIKTRGQQVTLSCSPISGHRSVSWYQQTPGQGLQFLFEYFSETQRNKGNFPGRFSGRQFSNSRSEMNVSTLELGDSALYLCASSFLTPSDTQYFGPGTRLTVL.

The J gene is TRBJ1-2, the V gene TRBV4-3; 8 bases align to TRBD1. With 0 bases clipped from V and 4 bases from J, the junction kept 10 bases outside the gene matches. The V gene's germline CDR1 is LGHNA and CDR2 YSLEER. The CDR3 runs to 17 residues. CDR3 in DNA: TGCGCCAGCAGCCAAGACCGCCCACGACAGGGGAGCTATGGCTACACCTTC. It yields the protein CASSQDRPRQGSYGYTF.

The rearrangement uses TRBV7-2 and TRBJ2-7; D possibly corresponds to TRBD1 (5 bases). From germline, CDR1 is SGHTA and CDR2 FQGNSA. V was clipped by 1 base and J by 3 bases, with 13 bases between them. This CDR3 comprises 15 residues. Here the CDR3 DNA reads TGTGCCAGCAGCTTAGAGGTAGGGGAACTCTACGAGCAGTACTTC. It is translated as CASSLEVGELYEQYF.

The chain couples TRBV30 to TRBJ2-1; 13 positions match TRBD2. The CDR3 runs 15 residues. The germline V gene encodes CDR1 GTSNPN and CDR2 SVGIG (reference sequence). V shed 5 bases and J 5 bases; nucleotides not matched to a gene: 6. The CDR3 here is CAWGGLAGAHNEQFF. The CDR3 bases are TGTGCCTGGGGCGGACTAGCGGGGGCTCACAATGAGCAGTTCTTC.

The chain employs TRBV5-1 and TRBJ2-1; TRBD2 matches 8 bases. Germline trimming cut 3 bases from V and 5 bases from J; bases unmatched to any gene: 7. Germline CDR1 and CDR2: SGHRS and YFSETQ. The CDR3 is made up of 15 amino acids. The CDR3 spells CASSYGTRVHNEQFF. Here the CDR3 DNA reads TGCGCCAGCAGCTACGGGACTAGAGTGCACAATGAGCAGTTCTTC.

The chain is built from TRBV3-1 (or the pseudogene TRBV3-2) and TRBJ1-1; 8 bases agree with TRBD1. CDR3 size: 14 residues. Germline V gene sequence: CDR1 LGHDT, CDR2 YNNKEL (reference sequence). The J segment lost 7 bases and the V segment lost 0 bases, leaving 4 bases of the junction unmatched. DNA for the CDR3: TGTGCCAGCAGCCAAGACAGGGGGCGAGGTGAAGCTTTCTTT. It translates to CASSQDRGRGEAFF.

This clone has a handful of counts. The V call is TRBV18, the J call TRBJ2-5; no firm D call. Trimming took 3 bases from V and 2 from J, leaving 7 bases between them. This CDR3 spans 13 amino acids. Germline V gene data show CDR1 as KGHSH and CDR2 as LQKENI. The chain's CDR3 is CASSPGLQETQYF. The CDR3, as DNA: TGTGCCAGCTCACCTGGCTTACAAGAGACCCAGTACTTC.

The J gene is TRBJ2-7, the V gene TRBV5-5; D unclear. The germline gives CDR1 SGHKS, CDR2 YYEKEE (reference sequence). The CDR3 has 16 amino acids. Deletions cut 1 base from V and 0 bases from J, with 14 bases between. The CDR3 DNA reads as TGTGCCAGCAGCTTGTCAGTTTCGGAGAGCTCCTACGAGCAGTACTTC. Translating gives CASSLSVSESSYEQYF.

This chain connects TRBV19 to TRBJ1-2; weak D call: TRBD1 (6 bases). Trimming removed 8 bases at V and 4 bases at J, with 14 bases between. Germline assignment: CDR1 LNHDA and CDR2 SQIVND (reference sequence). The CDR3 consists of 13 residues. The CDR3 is CASQEDRAYGYTF. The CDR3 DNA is TGTGCCAGTCAAGAGGACAGAGCCTATGGCTACACCTTC.

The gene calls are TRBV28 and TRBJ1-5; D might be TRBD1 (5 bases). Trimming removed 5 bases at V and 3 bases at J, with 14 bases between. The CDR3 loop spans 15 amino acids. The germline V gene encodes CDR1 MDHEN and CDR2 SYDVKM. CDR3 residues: CASSPPDSPNQPQHF. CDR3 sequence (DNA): TGTGCCAGCAGTCCCCCCGACAGTCCCAATCAGCCCCAGCATTTT.

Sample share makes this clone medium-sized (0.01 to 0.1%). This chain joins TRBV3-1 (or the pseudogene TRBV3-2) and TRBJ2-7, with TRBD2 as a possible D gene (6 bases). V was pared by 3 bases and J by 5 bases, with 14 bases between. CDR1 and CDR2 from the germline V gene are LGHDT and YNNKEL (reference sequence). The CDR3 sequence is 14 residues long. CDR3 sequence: CASSQGLLRNEQYF. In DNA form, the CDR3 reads TGTGCCAGCAGCCAGGGACTTCTAAGGAACGAGCAGTACTTC.

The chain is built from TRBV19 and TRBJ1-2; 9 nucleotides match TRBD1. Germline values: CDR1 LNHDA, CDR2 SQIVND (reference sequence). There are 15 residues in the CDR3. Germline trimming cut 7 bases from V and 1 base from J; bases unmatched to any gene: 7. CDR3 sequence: CASKNRDRDNYGYTF. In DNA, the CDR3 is TGTGCCAGTAAGAACCGGGACAGGGATAACTATGGCTACACCTTC. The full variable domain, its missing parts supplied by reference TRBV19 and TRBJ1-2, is DGGITQSPKYLFRKEGQNVTLSCEQNLNHDAMYWYRQDPGQGLRLIYYSQIVNDFQKGDIAEGYSVSREKKESFPLTVTSAQKNPTAFYLCASKNRDRDNYGYTFGSGTRLTVV.

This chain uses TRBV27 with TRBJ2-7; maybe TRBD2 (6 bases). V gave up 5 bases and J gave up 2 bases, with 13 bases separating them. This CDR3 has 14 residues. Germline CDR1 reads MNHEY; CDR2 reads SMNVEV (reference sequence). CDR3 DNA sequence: TGTGCCAGCAGTATGGCTAGCGCGGCCTACGAGCAGTACTTC. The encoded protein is CASSMASAAYEQYF.

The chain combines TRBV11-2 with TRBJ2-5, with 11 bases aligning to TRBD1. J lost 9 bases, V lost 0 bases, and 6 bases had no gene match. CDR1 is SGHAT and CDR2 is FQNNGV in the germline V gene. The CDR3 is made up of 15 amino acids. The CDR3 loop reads CASSLDLGQGASQYF. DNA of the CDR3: TGTGCCAGCAGCTTAGATCTCGGACAGGGGGCCTCCCAGTACTTC.

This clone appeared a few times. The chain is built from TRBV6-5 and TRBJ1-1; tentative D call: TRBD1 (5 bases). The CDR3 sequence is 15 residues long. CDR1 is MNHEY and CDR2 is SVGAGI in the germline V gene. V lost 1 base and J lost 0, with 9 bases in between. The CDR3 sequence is CASSYYQTVNTEAFF. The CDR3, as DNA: TGTGCCAGCAGTTACTATCAGACAGTGAACACTGAAGCTTTCTTT.